This TCR beta chain was sequenced during a study of shared clonotypes between healthy human individuals. General study findings and limits: Generation probability values for non-shared clonotypes were lower than those for clonotypes shared by all four donors. Depth of sequencing was expected to influence donor clonotype sharing. Rarefaction gave evidence that sorted-subset sequencing remained incomplete despite large depth.

This clone was picked up one time. Antigen: not known. CD45RO-negative, CCR7-selected cells formed the naive CD8 fraction, which excluded terminally differentiated effector memory CD45RA+ cells. Produced via immunoSEQ multiplex PCR; TCRdb's table is partial and in-frame only. The table lists millions of clones, approximately 94% of them singletons, with 1% to 1.3% in the top ten. Trimming pared 2 bases from V and 0 bases from J, leaving 11 bases between. This CDR3 comprises 16 residues. Germline V gene sequence: CDR1 LNHDA, CDR2 SQIVND (reference sequence). The receptor comes from a man aged 18 to 35 in good health. This chain connects TRBV19 to TRBJ2-1; D not resolved. The sample was naive CD8+ T cells sorted from blood. The chain's CDR3 is CASSIYYVSSYNEQFF. CDR3 in DNA: TGTGCCAGTAGTATATACTACGTGAGCTCCTACAATGAGCAGTTCTTC. Based on the CDR3 plus reference TRBV19 and TRBJ2-1, the full variable domain is DGGITQSPKYLFRKEGQNVTLSCEQNLNHDAMYWYRQDPGQGLRLIYYSQIVNDFQKGDIAEGYSVSREKKESFPLTVTSAQKNPTAFYLCASSIYYVSSYNEQFFGPGTRLTVL.